A selection of T cell receptor beta chains follows, all from one sample in a study of shared clonotypes between healthy human individuals. Here immunoSEQ multiplex PCR was the method, and the copy in TCRdb shows in-frame clones only, minus some. The data show around 330,000 clones, about 74% seen once. Sequencing was done on a sample of memory CD4+ T cells sorted from blood. These receptors were taken from a man aged 30 to 39 in good health. CDR3s leave out the opening cysteine and the closing phenylalanine or tryptophan. Each record gives: J gene, V gene, CDR3 protein.

>TRBJ2-5|TRBV7-9
ASSFRTSVETQY
>TRBJ1-2|TRBV19
ASRYREGYYGYT
>TRBJ1-1|TRBV7-9
ASSLLGVNTEAF
>TRBJ2-6|TRBV9
ASGGVGQFSSSGANVLT
>TRBJ2-7|TRBV19
ASTPTAGPGEQY
>TRBJ2-1|TRBV27
ASSLLGDEQF
>TRBJ2-1|TRBV7-6
ASSLLSGGSNEQF
>TRBJ2-1|TRBV29-1
SVGGGTSVTRNEQF
>TRBJ1-2|TRBV2
ASREDSSGYGYT
>TRBJ2-3|TRBV18
ASSFTGTSGVTDTQY
>TRBJ2-1|TRBV6-5
ASSLKWTGYNEQF
>TRBJ2-2|TRBV5-4
ASSQSPAGASGELF
>TRBJ1-1|TRBV19
ASSPPRVLYTEAF
>TRBJ2-7|TRBV6-1
ASSERAYEQY
>TRBJ2-4|TRBV9
ASSVSNGNIQY
>TRBJ2-7|TRBV29-1
SVVSGRGTYEQY
>TRBJ1-1|TRBV29-1
SAHTGEGTEAF
>TRBJ2-5|TRBV5-1
VSSLGQQQETQY
>TRBJ1-2|TRBV5-6
ASSLVRRNYT
>TRBJ2-1|TRBV18
ASSSGSINEQF
>TRBJ2-1|TRBV30
AWSLIAGSEQF
>TRBJ2-7|TRBV29-1
SVEWRGYEQY
>TRBJ2-7|TRBV7-9
ASSLGAASAYEQY
>TRBJ1-4|TRBV5-4
ASSVGGGGNEKLF
>TRBJ2-5|TRBV5-4
ASSPGLAERETQY
>TRBJ2-5|TRBV7-8
ASSPRALETQY
>TRBJ2-7|TRBV7-6
ASSLAGWAEQY
>TRBJ1-2|TRBV7-9
ASSYDRAGGYT
>TRBJ2-1|TRBV5-1
ASSSGVAAYNEQF
>TRBJ2-3|TRBV5-5
ASSPGTSGRTSTDTQY
>TRBJ2-1|TRBV28
ASSLEAGGYNEQF